These 4 T cell receptor beta chains share one sample of origin, sequenced in a study of human thymus T cells (dated by TCRdb to the early 2020s). Thymus tissue was collected as surgical resects that were removed during corrective cardiac surgery. The library relied on the immunoSEQ multiplex PCR assay. The table comes from immuneACCESS by way of TCRdb, which keeps in-frame sequences with V and J called. Part of the clones is missing from these tables; in studies checked, under half for an unresolved V gene and the rest for unknown reasons. This sample has fewer than 85,000 clones in its table, and 90% to 95% of those were observed once. The biggest ten clones account for 0.03% to 0.035% of the sample. Sequenced sample: thymus tissue. These receptors all stem from a girl under three years old with a congenital heart defect but otherwise immunologically healthy.

The chain uses TRBV7-2 and TRBJ2-1, with D perhaps being TRBD1 or TRBD2 (5 bases each). Germline CDR1 is SGHTA and CDR2 is FQGNSA. This CDR3 spans 15 amino acids. The V and J ends lost 5 bases and 4 bases respectively, with 15 bases between them. The CDR3 spells CASSVSPGRYNEQFF. The CDR3 bases are TGTGCCAGCAGCGTAAGTCCGGGACGGTACAATGAGCAGTTCTTC.

The rearrangement uses TRBV19 and TRBJ1-5; 7 bases are shared with TRBD1. V dropped 5 bases and J dropped 7; count of bases not matched to a gene: 8. The CDR3 totals 14 residues. The germline CDR1 and CDR2 sequences are LNHDA and SQIVND (reference sequence). The CDR3: CASSSGQGGQPQHF. The CDR3 DNA reads as TGTGCCAGTAGTTCGGGGCAAGGGGGCCAGCCCCAGCATTTT.

This chain links TRBV28 with TRBJ2-7, with D possibly being TRBD1 (6 bases). The length of the CDR3 is 16 residues. CDR1 MDHEN and CDR2 SYDVKM come from the germline V gene. V was clipped by 7 bases and J by 4 bases, with 23 bases between them. In DNA, the CDR3 is TGTGCCAGCAAGACCCGACAGGATGGTTGGGCGTACGAGCAGTACTTC. Residues: CASKTRQDGWAYEQYF.

The rearrangement links TRBV5-8 to TRBJ2-1, with D uncertain. This CDR3 spans 15 amino acids. V lost 3 bases and J 5 bases, leaving 15 bases between the germline ends. The germline gives CDR1 SGHTS, CDR2 YDEGEE. The CDR3 reads CASSWLGSDHNEQFF. CDR3 DNA: TGTGCCAGCAGCTGGCTAGGATCCGATCACAATGAGCAGTTCTTC.